This TCR beta chain stems from a study of immune evolution from preneoplasia to lung adenocarcinoma (dated by TCRdb to 2020 to 2023). With respect to the entire study: HLA loss of heterozygosity was found in more than 5.5% of AIS, over 13% of MIA and roughly 31% of ADC lesions, and in no AAH lesions. The study combined immune gene expression, TCR sequencing and multiplex immunofluorescence to profile immune contexture across lung adenocarcinoma precursors and invasive adenocarcinoma. Resected precursor lesions (AAH, AIS, MIA) and invasive adenocarcinomas were each compared against paired morphologically normal lung tissue. The sample size was set by how many specimens were available, not by a prior power calculation. Whole exome sequencing and methylation data from the same cohort of nodules were integrated with the immune data. A total of approximately 48 patients with pulmonary nodules who underwent surgical resection were included in the overall cohort. TCR sequencing data came from 45 to 65 patients. According to the study, 95 to 120 samples went through TCR sequencing. POLYSOLVER was used to infer class I HLA alleles from exome data, and LOHHLA was used to detect allele-specific HLA loss.

Concerning this clone: Its cognate antigen has yet to be identified. The input lacks base qualities; no much larger clone sits a single base away.

Looking up the germline V gene (reference sequence) yields CDR1 SGHAT and CDR2 FQDESV. Trimming leaves V shorter by 1 base and J shorter by 4 bases, with the junction holding 8 bases beyond the gene matches. Spanning cysteine to phenylalanine, the CDR3 consists of 16 amino acids. Solely the CDR3 DNA is kept, with 48 bases framed from the first base. Using the immunoSEQ hsTCRbeta Kit, TCR beta CDR3 regions were sequenced from DNA. The authors processed their data as follows. The ImmunoSEQ Analyzer was used to analyse the TCR sequencing data. T cell clonality was defined as 1 minus Pielou's evenness, as computed on productive rearrangements. T cell diversity was measured with the inverse Simpson index on productive templates. T cell density was TCR beta template counts normalized to usable DNA, estimated by amplifying and sequencing housekeeping genes. Two-sided Kruskal-Wallis tests were used to compare TCR metrics across histologic stages. TCRdb re-hosts the immuneACCESS table, in-frame sequences only. Its copies lack some clones; in the studies checked, an unresolved V gene accounts for under half of them, and the cause for the rest is not known. V and J calls and clone size come straight from that table; D and trimming were deduced from the DNA. The sample contains around 15,000 clones, approximately 86% of them found a single time. Together, the top ten hold 2.5% to 3% of the sample.

Broad study findings and their caveats: The highest T cell clonality was observed in KRAS-mutant nodules compared with EGFR-mutant or double wild-type lesions. Clonality was highest in normal lung, while later-stage lesions appeared to show lower clonality but higher T cell density and diversity. All patients were from Japan and China, so applicability to Western populations was uncertain. Top T cell clone frequencies were highest in normal lung and appeared to decrease progressively from AAH through AIS, MIA and invasive adenocarcinoma. The findings were based on association rather than direct causation, and larger cohorts with long-term follow-up and longitudinal biopsies were deemed needed.

The patients had resection in Japan or China between the mid-2010s and the late 2010s. The histologic diagnosis of each case was independently confirmed on H&E slides by two lung cancer pathologists. To enrich premalignant or tumor cells for nucleic acid extraction, macro-dissection was performed after pathologic assessment. The AllPrep DNA/RNA FFPE Kit was used to isolate DNA from FFPE tissue. The TCR sequence derives from an older person with invasive lung adenocarcinoma. Sequencing input: FFPE invasive lung adenocarcinoma tissue. The sample's cell subset or site, from its label and the paper: frankly invasive lung adenocarcinoma (ADC). The sequence links TRBV11-1 to TRBJ2-5; 8 bases in the junction line up with TRBD1. The CDR3 in this case is CASSLDLGQVGETQYF. The DNA sequence is as follows: TGTGCCAGCAGCTTAGATTTGGGACAGGTTGGAGAGACCCAGTACTTC.